One and the same sample provided the 28 T cell receptor beta chains below, sequenced in a study of CD8+ T cells in alopecia areata. RNA was extracted and reverse transcribed into cDNA as the sequencing template. Repertoires were generated with immunoSEQ multiplex PCR, while TCRdb's copy carries only in-frame clones and drops some. The table lists over 90,000 clones, approximately 60% of them singletons. What was sequenced was CD4+ T cells sorted from blood. The receptors derive from a human donor in good health.

The V gene is TRBV5-1, the J gene TRBJ1-2; the D gene is possibly TRBD1 (6 bases). V was trimmed by 0 bases and J by 6 bases, leaving 15 bases between them. Germline V gene lookup returns CDR1 SGHRS and CDR2 YFSETQ. This CDR3 region has 15 residues. CDR3: CASSLVVRGEDGYTF. The CDR3 DNA is TGCGCCAGCAGCTTGGTAGTCAGGGGAGAAGATGGCTACACCTTC.

The rearrangement links TRBV15 to TRBJ1-5; 8 bases match TRBD1. V was clipped by 2 bases and J by 6 bases; unmatched bases: 15. This CDR3 is built from 18 residues. Per germline, CDR1 LNHNV and CDR2 YYDKDF (reference sequence). The CDR3 DNA follows: TGTGCCACCAGCAGATCCGGACAGGGAGGATGGGGGATTCAGCCCCAGCATTTT. It translates to CATSRSGQGGWGIQPQHF.

This clone was observed once. This chain links TRBV29-1 with TRBJ1-2; TRBD1 agrees at 8 bases. CDR1 SQVTM and CDR2 ANQGSEA come from the germline V gene. V dropped 6 bases and J dropped 4; count of bases not matched to a gene: 7. The CDR3 is made up of 13 amino acids. CDR3 loop: CSVGTGRVYGYTF. CDR3 bases: TGCAGCGTGGGGACAGGTCGCGTCTATGGCTACACCTTC.

The CDR3: CAWTLDRLGNTIYF. CDR3 DNA sequence: TGTGCCTGGACCCTTGACAGATTGGGAAACACCATATATTTT. The J gene is TRBJ1-3, the V gene TRBV30; D is perhaps TRBD1 (5 bases). This CDR3 comprises 14 residues. V lost 4 bases and J 4 bases, leaving 14 bases between the germline ends. In germline, CDR1 is GTSNPN, CDR2 SVGIG (reference sequence).

The chain employs TRBV11-3 and TRBJ2-2; the D gene is possibly TRBD1 (6 bases). CDR1 and CDR2 from the germline V gene are SGHNT and YENEEA. V lost 4 bases and J lost 6, with 12 bases in between. This CDR3 is built from 14 residues. CDR3 loop: CASSSLGGSGELFF. DNA for the CDR3: TGTGCCAGCAGCTCATTAGGGGGTTCCGGGGAGCTGTTTTTT.

The chain employs TRBV30 and TRBJ2-3; D is unresolved. Deletions cut 8 bases from V and 3 bases from J, with 6 bases between. Germline lookup yields CDR1 GTSNPN and CDR2 SVGIG (reference sequence). There are 10 residues in the CDR3. This chain's CDR3 is CAAGTDTQYF. In DNA, the CDR3 is TGTGCCGCCGGAACAGATACGCAGTATTTT.

This chain connects TRBV30 to TRBJ1-6; a weak D match, TRBD1 (5 bases). Germline V gene sequence: CDR1 GTSNPN, CDR2 SVGIG (reference sequence). V was pared by 0 bases and J by 10 bases, with 13 bases between. The CDR3 covers 14 residues. The CDR3 loop is CAWSVLRGGSPLHF. In DNA, the CDR3 is TGTGCCTGGAGTGTACTTAGGGGTGGCTCACCCCTCCACTTT.

The J gene is TRBJ2-5, the V gene TRBV29-1; maybe TRBD2 (6 bases). Trimming shortened V by 6 bases and J by 5 bases, and 19 bases separated the two germline ends. The CDR3 is made up of 14 amino acids. The germline V gene encodes CDR1 SQVTM and CDR2 ANQGSEA. The CDR3 nucleotides are TGCAGCGTGAGACCGGGACTCCTAGGGGAGACCCAGTACTTC. Its protein product is CSVRPGLLGETQYF.

This clone was observed once. The rearrangement links TRBV30 to TRBJ2-3; no clear D gene. V dropped 2 bases and J dropped 2 bases, with 8 bases sitting between them. The CDR3 is 13 amino acids. Germline assignment: CDR1 GTSNPN and CDR2 SVGIG (reference sequence). As DNA, the CDR3 is TGTGCCTGGAGTCCCTTCCACACAGATACGCAGTATTTT. Translated: CAWSPFHTDTQYF.

The gene calls are TRBV5-1 and TRBJ2-5; no clear D gene. This CDR3 comprises 14 residues. CDR1 and CDR2 from the germline V gene are SGHRS and YFSETQ. Trimming removed 2 bases from V and 2 bases from J, with 10 bases in between. Here the CDR3 reads CASSFRVNQETQYF. The CDR3 DNA reads TGCGCCAGCAGCTTTAGAGTCAATCAAGAGACCCAGTACTTC. The full variable domain, rest sourced from reference TRBV5-1 and TRBJ2-5, is KAGVTQTPRYLIKTRGQQVTLSCSPISGHRSVSWYQQTPGQGLQFLFEYFSETQRNKGNFPGRFSGRQFSNSRSEMNVSTLELGDSALYLCASSFRVNQETQYFGPGTRLLVL.

V and J are TRBV7-2 and TRBJ2-7; 9 bases agree with TRBD1. V was clipped by 4 bases and J by 5 bases; unmatched bases: 6. Germline-derived CDR1 and CDR2 are SGHTA and FQGNSA. The CDR3 spans 14 residues. CDR3 residues: CASSWGTGRHEQYF. DNA for the CDR3: TGTGCCAGCAGCTGGGGGACAGGGCGCCACGAGCAGTACTTC. The full variable domain, with the rest looked up from reference TRBV7-2 and TRBJ2-7, is GAGVSQSPSNKVTEKGKDVELRCDPISGHTALYWYRQSLGQGLEFLIYFQGNSAPDKSGLPSDRFSAERTGGSVSTLTIQRTQQEDSAVYLCASSWGTGRHEQYFGPGTRLTVT.

This clone has a handful of counts. The chain is built from TRBV28 and TRBJ2-5; 7 bases are shared with TRBD1. Trimming at V came to 6 bases and at J to 3 bases, leaving 7 bases not matched to a gene. CDR1 is MDHEN and CDR2 is SYDVKM in the germline V gene. CDR3 size: 14 residues. CDR3 in amino acids: CASRTTGTEETQYF. CDR3 nucleotides: TGTGCCAGCAGAACGACCGGGACAGAAGAGACCCAGTACTTC.

The genes are TRBV30 and TRBJ1-6; D not certain. V was trimmed by 0 bases and J by 5 bases, leaving 8 bases between them. From germline, CDR1 is GTSNPN and CDR2 SVGIG (reference sequence). The CDR3 is made up of 14 amino acids. The CDR3 DNA is TGTGCCTGGAGTGTAGGCGGAAATAATTCACCCCTCCACTTT. It specifies CAWSVGGNNSPLHF.

The V gene is TRBV29-1, the J gene TRBJ1-2, with 11 nucleotides matching TRBD1. The CDR3 is made up of 14 amino acids. The V segment lost 5 bases and the J segment 8 bases; nucleotides outside the gene matches: 10. Germline V CDR1 and CDR2: SQVTM, ANQGSEA. The CDR3: CSVSRGTGGQGYTF. CDR3 DNA: TGCAGCGTTAGCCGCGGGACAGGGGGGCAAGGCTACACCTTC.

The chain has TRBV30 and TRBJ2-2; D gene ambiguous. This CDR3 spans 10 amino acids. Germline loops: CDR1 GTSNPN, CDR2 SVGIG (reference sequence). V was pared by 5 bases and J by 8 bases, with 6 bases between. DNA of the CDR3: TGTGCCTGGGCGCGGGGGGAGCTGTTTTTT. Translating it yields CAWARGELFF.

The genes are TRBV23-1 and TRBJ1-2; 7 nucleotides line up with TRBD1. TRBV23-1 is given ORF status, its function remaining uncertain. Germline trimming cut 4 bases from V and 8 bases from J; bases unmatched to any gene: 7. The CDR3 is made up of 13 amino acids. This CDR3 reads CASSPRAQGGYTF. The CDR3 region has the DNA TGCGCCAGCAGTCCAAGGGCACAGGGGGGCTACACCTTC.

Worth noting for this clone: The sample has other DNA sequences that encode this CDR3 too. The chain recombines TRBV29-1 with TRBJ1-5; D may be TRBD1 (5 bases). Trimming cost V 1 base and J 4 bases, with 8 bases left between them. Germline CDR1 reads SQVTM; CDR2 reads ANQGSEA. This CDR3 comprises 13 residues. This chain's CDR3 is CSVEGGGNQPQHF. As DNA, the CDR3 is TGCAGCGTTGAAGGGGGGGGTAATCAGCCCCAGCATTTT.

The V call is TRBV29-1, the J call TRBJ1-1, with a weak D call TRBD1 (6 bases). This CDR3 is built from 12 residues. Germline V gene data show CDR1 as SQVTM and CDR2 as ANQGSEA. Trimming left V 3 bases short and J 2 bases short, with 7 bases between. The CDR3 region has the DNA TGCAGCGTTGAGGGGGCTAACACTGAAGCTTTCTTT. Its translation: CSVEGANTEAFF.

The V and J genes are TRBV6-5 and TRBJ1-2; no clear D gene. The CDR3 is 13 residues long. Germline-derived CDR1 and CDR2 are MNHEY and SVGAGI. The V gene lost 9 bases and the J gene lost 1 base, with 12 bases spanning the gap. CDR3 coding DNA: TGTGCCAGACCTTTCATAGATAACTATGGCTACACCTTC. Protein product: CARPFIDNYGYTF.

The table lists this clone with a few counts. V and J are TRBV28 and TRBJ2-1; TRBD2 matches at 10 bases. V dropped 10 bases and J dropped 7; count of bases not matched to a gene: 13. Germline CDR1 is MDHEN and CDR2 is SYDVKM. The CDR3 is made up of 15 amino acids. The CDR3 nucleotides read TGTGCCACGGGTCGGGCCGCTAGCGGGGGTAATGAGCAGTTCTTC. Protein product: CATGRAASGGNEQFF.

V usage is TRBV28 and J usage is TRBJ1-1; 8 nucleotides align to TRBD1. The length of the CDR3 is 13 residues. The J segment lost 5 bases and the V segment lost 8 bases, leaving 7 bases of the junction unmatched. Germline-derived CDR1 and CDR2 are MDHEN and SYDVKM. For the CDR3, the DNA is TGTGCCAGCCTTGGACAGGGACGGACTGAAGCTTTCTTT. It codes for CASLGQGRTEAFF.

This clone was seen a handful of times. The chain couples TRBV6-5 to TRBJ1-2; a weak D match, TRBD1 (6 bases). The CDR3 is 14 residues long. Looked up from germline, CDR1 is MNHEY and CDR2 is SVGAGI. With 7 bases removed from V and 5 bases from J, the gap between germline ends came to 17 bases. This CDR3 reads CASKRDNARYGYTF. The CDR3, as DNA: TGTGCCAGCAAAAGGGACAATGCGCGGTATGGCTACACCTTC.

V and J are TRBV4-2 and TRBJ1-1; no clear D gene. The CDR3 spans 13 residues. Per the germline V gene, CDR1 is LGHNA and CDR2 is YNFKEQ. Trimming took off 0 bases at V and 7 bases at J, with 9 bases between the two ends. CDR3 loop: CASSQDSDGEAFF. The CDR3 coding sequence is TGTGCCAGCAGCCAAGATTCAGACGGTGAAGCTTTCTTT.

J is TRBJ1-2 and V is TRBV5-6; D is unresolved. Trimming took 0 bases from V and 4 from J, leaving 22 bases between them. The CDR3 spans 18 residues. In germline, CDR1 is SGHDT, CDR2 YYEEEE. For the CDR3, the DNA is TGTGCCAGCAGCTTGGTCTTTCCCGGCGGGGATTTAGTCTATGGCTACACCTTC. Translated: CASSLVFPGGDLVYGYTF.

This clone appeared once. The genes are TRBV6-5 and TRBJ1-2, with TRBD1 as a possible D gene (5 bases). The CDR3 is made up of 13 amino acids. Trimming removed 7 bases from V and 2 bases from J, with 11 bases in between. CDR1 is MNHEY, CDR2 SVGAGI, per germline. CDR3 loop: CASTMGGNYGYTF. Written as DNA, the CDR3 is TGTGCCAGCACCATGGGGGGGAACTATGGCTACACCTTC.

This chain links TRBV29-1 with TRBJ1-1, with unresolved D. V was pared by 6 bases and J by 5 bases, with 19 bases between. Germline-derived CDR1 and CDR2 are SQVTM and ANQGSEA. The CDR3 contains 14 residues. CDR3 DNA: TGCAGCGTCCGAACGGGTCCCCGTAAGACTGAAGCTTTCTTT. Amino acid sequence: CSVRTGPRKTEAFF.

The gene calls are TRBV29-1 and TRBJ2-6; D call uncertain. V gave up 0 bases and J gave up 4 bases, with 7 bases separating them. CDR3 length equals 14 residues. CDR1 and CDR2 from the germline V gene are SQVTM and ANQGSEA. Written as DNA, the CDR3 is TGCAGCGTTGAAGACGCCCCCGGGGCCAACGTCCTGACTTTC. Amino acids: CSVEDAPGANVLTF.

The chain combines TRBV30 with TRBJ2-2; 7 nucleotides match TRBD2. The J segment lost 0 bases and the V segment lost 4 bases, leaving 11 bases of the junction unmatched. From germline, CDR1 is GTSNPN and CDR2 SVGIG (reference sequence). The length of the CDR3 is 17 residues. CDR3 sequence (DNA): TGTGCCTGGAACGGGTGGCGCGGGGGAGCGAACACCGGGGAGCTGTTTTTT. It encodes CAWNGWRGGANTGELFF. Variable domain in full (rest from reference TRBV30 and TRBJ2-2): SQTIHQWPATLVQPVGSPLSLECTVEGTSNPNLYWYRQAAGRGLQLLFYSVGIGQISSEVPQNLSASRPQDRQFILSSKKLLLSDSGFYLCAWNGWRGGANTGELFFGEGSRLTVL.